This TCR beta chain comes out of a study of regulatory T cells in long-lasting Graves disease. Study-level points and caveats: With persistent disease, TRBV28, TRBJ1-2 and TRBJ2-5 were the favored segments. Shared public clonotypes totalled 2,741 in persistent patients, compared with over 800 in new patients.

Many counts were recorded for this clonotype. What it recognizes is unknown. Trimming cost V 5 bases and J 8 bases, with 9 bases left between them. The CDR3 contains 10 residues. Germline CDR1 is SQVTM and CDR2 is ANQGSEA. This sample's time point: newly diagnosed GD, antithyroid drugs for less than 3 months. Scientists built the TCR library using RNA that was extracted from PBMCs. Building of the TCR beta libraries involved iRepertoire HTBI primers and Arm-PCR of CDR3 regions. Via MiXCR, TCRdb re-called the multiplex PCR reads, giving one row per CDR3 protein. The profile shows approximately 400,000 distinct CDR3 sequences, 14% to 15% of them singletons. These data also formed part of another study, on T cells in Graves' hyperthyroidism and ophthalmopathy. That study reports: Over 18 months, lack of ophthalmopathy progression marked Graves' hyperthyroidism as stable.

The chain carries TRBV29-1 and TRBJ1-2, with TRBD1 as a possible D gene (5 bases). The origin of this receptor is a woman younger than 45 with Graves disease. Sequencing used peripheral blood mononuclear cells (PBMCs), obtained at new diagnosis, from a patient treated with antithyroid drugs. As DNA, the CDR3 is TGCAGCGTTTATGGGGACGGCTACACCTTC. Translation: CSVYGDGYTF.